This entry concerns a single T cell receptor (beta chain). Its antigen remains unknown. The CDR3 consists of 12 residues. Trimming left V 10 bases short and J 6 bases short, with 10 bases between. In germline, CDR1 is MNHNY, CDR2 SVGAGI (reference sequence). The data are from a study of blood T cells in healthy people across ages. Whole-study results and caveats: With unsorted PBMCs, a conclusive comparison of naive versus antigen-experienced cells was not possible. Diversity estimated from one million T cells was considered an underestimate.

Then a second PCR, running roughly 6 to 11 cycles, was carried out with a sample-barcoded 5' primer and a J-beta primer mix. TCRdb re-analysed the 5' RACE reads in MiXCR, keeping a single row per CDR3 protein. This sample has about 1.8 million distinct CDR3 sequences, with roughly 50% found just once. This chain uses TRBV6-6 with TRBJ2-6; D gene ambiguous. The TCR comes from a woman aged 35 to 49 in good health. Specimen: blood. The CDR3 spells CATTYEANVLTF. CDR3 nucleotide sequence: TGTGCCACCACGTACGAGGCCAACGTCCTGACTTTC.